Each of the 32 T cell receptor beta chains below was sequenced from the same sample in a study of T cell repertoires in cytomegalovirus infection. A single record per CDR3 protein comes from TCRdb applying MiXCR to the reads. Among hundreds of thousands of distinct CDR3 sequences listed, 24% were seen once. Input material: CD8+ T cells from PBMCs. All receptors derive from a human donor in good health (CMV status not recorded). Some clones in this sample may be carry-over from other donors' samples.

On this clonotype itself: A much larger clone sits a single nucleotide away, making a read error possible. The chain combines TRBV6-1 with TRBJ2-1, with D uncertain. The CDR3 runs to 12 residues. The germline V gene has CDR1 MNHNS and CDR2 SASEGT. CDR3 residues: CVSSWAYNEQFF. In nucleotides, the CDR3 is TGTGTCAGCAGCTGGGCCTACAATGAGCAGTTCTTC.

This clonotype was recorded many times. This chain connects TRBV7-6 to TRBJ2-5; TRBD1 agrees at 9 bases. In germline, CDR1 is SGHVS, CDR2 FNYEAQ. Unmatched junction bases numbered 8, after V lost 7 bases and J lost 5 bases. This CDR3 spans 14 amino acids. The DNA for the CDR3 is TGTGCCAGCAACCTACAGGGGGCTTACGAGACCCAGTACTTC. Translated: CASNLQGAYETQYF.

This clonotype was seen at least ten times. The CDR3 spells CASSLLLETQYF. In DNA form, the CDR3 reads TGTGCCAGCAGCTTATTATTGGAGACCCAGTACTTC. The chain has TRBV7-6 and TRBJ2-5; the D is unclear. The CDR3 sequence is 12 residues long. Germline-derived CDR1 and CDR2 are SGHVS and FNYEAQ. The V gene lost 2 bases and the J gene lost 5 bases, with 6 bases spanning the gap. Variable domain in full (rest from reference TRBV7-6 and TRBJ2-5): GAGVSQSPRYKVTKRGQDVALRCDPISGHVSLYWYRQALGQGPEFLTYFNYEAQQDKSGLPNDRFSAERPEGSISTLTIQRTEQRDSAMYRCASSLLLETQYFGPGTRLLVL.

The rearrangement uses TRBV14 and TRBJ2-7; D not resolved. The CDR3 loop spans 12 amino acids. Per the germline V gene, CDR1 is SGHDN and CDR2 is FVKESK. Trimming left V 0 bases short and J 10 bases short, with 10 bases between. CDR3 sequence: CASSQDGLNQYV. The CDR3 DNA reads TGTGCCAGCAGCCAAGATGGCTTAAACCAGTACGTC.

The gene calls are TRBV20-1 and TRBJ2-7; the match to TRBD1 covers 8 bases. CDR3 length: 16 amino acids. Germline loops: CDR1 DFQATT, CDR2 SNEGSKA (reference sequence). Trimming at V came to 0 bases and at J to 0 bases, leaving 7 bases not matched to a gene. CDR3 nucleotides: TGCAGTGCTAGAGACGGGACAGGCACTTCCTCCTACGAGCAGTACTTC. Its protein product is CSARDGTGTSSYEQYF.

This clonotype was detected a few times. The genes are TRBV14 and TRBJ1-2; the D is unclear. The CDR3 sequence is 14 residues long. V lost 0 bases and J 1 base, leaving 6 bases between the germline ends. Germline-derived CDR1 and CDR2 are SGHDN and FVKESK. The CDR3 DNA is TGTGCCAGCAGCCAAGATTCGTTTAACTATGGCTACACCTTC. This codes for CASSQDSFNYGYTF. Combining the CDR3 with reference TRBV14 and TRBJ1-2 gives the whole variable domain EAGVTQFPSHSVIEKGQTVTLRCDPISGHDNLYWYRRVMGKEIKFLLHFVKESKQDESGMPNNRFLAERTGGTYSTLKVQPAELEDSGVYFCASSQDSFNYGYTFGSGTRLTVV.

About this clonotype: This clone may be a read error of a much larger clone one base away. The gene calls are TRBV7-3 and TRBJ2-3, with D unresolved. Looked up from germline, CDR1 is SGHTA and CDR2 is FQGTGA. The CDR3 length is 15 residues. The CDR3 loop is CASSLKGRKTETQYF. In DNA, the CDR3 is TGTGCCAGCAGCTTAAAGGGTAGGAAAACAGAGACGCAGTATTTT. The full variable domain, in which reference TRBV7-3 and TRBJ2-3 provide the parts outside the CDR3, is GAGVSQTPSNKVTEKGKYVELRCDPISGHTALYWYRQSLGQGPEFLIYFQGTGAADDSGLPNDRFFAVRPEGSVSTLKIQRTERGDSAVYLCASSLKGRKTETQYFGPGTRLTVL.

This chain uses TRBV6-6 with TRBJ2-2; D is unclear. Looked up from germline, CDR1 is MNHNY and CDR2 is SVGAGI (reference sequence). V dropped 7 bases and J dropped 7 bases, with 7 bases sitting between them. The CDR3 has 11 amino acids. The CDR3 sequence: CASNSFGELFF. Written as DNA, the CDR3 is TGTGCCAGCAACTCGTTCGGGGAGCTGTTTTTT.

The chain is built from TRBV6-2 or TRBV6-3 and TRBJ1-6, with D perhaps TRBD1 (5 bases). V was clipped by 8 bases and J by 0 bases, with 11 bases between them. Germline-derived CDR1 and CDR2 are MNHEY and SVGEGT. This CDR3 region has 15 residues. CDR3 amino acids: CASGRGRSYNSPLHF. CDR3 nucleotides: TGTGCCAGCGGTCGGGGCCGCTCCTATAATTCACCCCTCCACTTT.

The V gene is TRBV20-1, the J gene TRBJ2-7, with D perhaps TRBD1 or TRBD2 (5 bases each). The CDR3 contains 15 residues. From germline, CDR1 is DFQATT and CDR2 SNEGSKA (reference sequence). The germline V and J ends were trimmed by 1 base and 3 bases, with 16 bases remaining between them. The CDR3 reads CSARAKPGPNYEQYV. For the CDR3, the DNA is TGCAGTGCTAGAGCCAAACCGGGACCAAACTACGAGCAGTACGTC.

The chain carries TRBV4-1 and TRBJ1-5, with no clear D. This CDR3 spans 16 amino acids. The V and J ends lost 0 bases and 4 bases respectively, with 13 bases between them. The germline V gene has CDR1 MGHRA and CDR2 YSYEKL. DNA of the CDR3: TGCGCCAGCAGCCAAGATCTTTTGTCAGCTAATCAGCCCCAGCATTTT. Translating it yields CASSQDLLSANQPQHF.

This clonotype was found many times. The gene calls are TRBV7-9 and TRBJ2-5; D is unresolved. V dropped 4 bases and J dropped 5 bases, with 14 bases sitting between them. CDR1 is SEHNR and CDR2 is FQNEAQ in the germline V gene (reference sequence). The CDR3 consists of 14 residues. This CDR3 reads CASSSTQRTETQYF. DNA for the CDR3: TGTGCCAGCAGCTCAACACAAAGAACGGAGACCCAGTACTTC.

This clonotype was observed many times. V usage is TRBV29-1 and J usage is TRBJ2-7; either TRBD1 or TRBD2 may supply D (5 bases each). Trimming removed 1 base at V and 1 base at J, with 17 bases between. Germline V CDR1 and CDR2: SQVTM, ANQGSEA. This CDR3 comprises 16 residues. CDR3 residues: CSVEGGENTFSYEQYF. The CDR3, as DNA: TGCAGCGTTGAAGGAGGGGAAAACACATTTTCCTACGAGCAGTACTTC.

This chain joins TRBV29-1 and TRBJ1-2; TRBD1 is a possible D gene (5 bases). The CDR3 is 16 amino acids. Trimming cost V 6 bases and J 7 bases, with 27 bases left between them. Germline assignment: CDR1 SQVTM and CDR2 ANQGSEA. As DNA, the CDR3 is TGCAGCGTCGAAATCCGCGGTTTATTAAGCCAGGGTGGCTACACCTTC. Residues: CSVEIRGLLSQGGYTF.

This clonotype turned up a few times. The gene calls are TRBV14 and TRBJ2-3, with unresolved D. In germline, CDR1 is SGHDN, CDR2 FVKESK. CDR3 length equals 15 residues. Trimming cost V 2 bases and J 3 bases, with 12 bases left between them. The CDR3 sequence is CASSQIKEITDTQYF. Here the CDR3 DNA reads TGTGCCAGCAGCCAAATCAAGGAAATTACAGATACGCAGTATTTT.

This clonotype was found a few times. V usage is TRBV29-1 and J usage is TRBJ1-1; no reliable D call. CDR3 length equals 12 residues. Germline V gene sequence: CDR1 SQVTM, CDR2 ANQGSEA. Deletions cut 2 bases from V and 0 bases from J, with 4 bases between. CDR3 sequence reads: CSVERMNTEAFF. DNA of the CDR3: TGCAGCGTTGAACGAATGAACACTGAAGCTTTCTTT. Full variable domain (rest looked up from reference TRBV29-1 and TRBJ1-1): SAVISQKPSRDICQRGTSLTIQCQVDSQVTMMFWYRQQPGQSLTLIATANQGSEATYESGFVIDKFPISRPNLTFSTLTVSNMSPEDSSIYLCSVERMNTEAFFGQGTRLTVV.

The rearrangement joins TRBV2 to TRBJ2-1, with 10 bases that match TRBD1. Trimming cost V 7 bases and J 7 bases; bases outside gene matches: 1. The germline gives CDR1 SNHLY, CDR2 FYNNEI. This CDR3 region has 12 residues. The CDR3 coding sequence is TGTGCCAGCAAGGACAGGGGGAATGAGCAGTTCTTC. This codes for CASKDRGNEQFF.

This clonotype was detected once. A clone one base away is much larger, so this may be a read error. No conserved phenylalanine or tryptophan is present at the end of the CDR3, so a read error is the likely explanation. J is TRBJ2-7 and V is TRBV20-1; possible D gene TRBD1, 6 bases. CDR3 length equals 15 residues. Germline V gene sequence: CDR1 DFQATT, CDR2 SNEGSKA (reference sequence). CDR3 amino acids: CSALPTGSRLYEQYY. In nucleotides, the CDR3 is TGCAGCGCTCTGCCAACAGGGTCGAGGCTCTACGAGCAGTACTAC.

This chain joins TRBV29-1 and TRBJ1-2; a possible D gene is TRBD1 (5 bases). Trimming removed 0 bases at V and 6 bases at J, with 11 bases between. The CDR3 is made up of 13 amino acids. Germline V gene sequence: CDR1 SQVTM, CDR2 ANQGSEA. The CDR3 DNA follows: TGCAGCGTTGAAGATATTCGGGGGAATGGCTACACCTTC. It specifies CSVEDIRGNGYTF.

This clonotype was seen repeatedly, ten times or more. The chain employs TRBV7-9 and TRBJ1-1; 8 positions agree with TRBD1. CDR3 length equals 15 residues. J was trimmed by 5 bases and V by 1 base; bases with no gene match: 6. The V gene's germline CDR1 is SEHNR and CDR2 FQNEAQ (reference sequence). This CDR3 reads CASSLVQGGWTEAFF. The CDR3 DNA sequence: TGTGCCAGCAGCTTAGTACAGGGGGGTTGGACTGAAGCTTTCTTT.

The rearrangement uses TRBV2 and TRBJ2-2, with 11 bases that match TRBD1. The CDR3 is 16 amino acids. V lost 6 bases, J lost 4 bases, and 7 bases stayed unmatched. Per the germline V gene, CDR1 is SNHLY and CDR2 is FYNNEI. This CDR3 is CASSVTGTGGTGELFF. CDR3 sequence (DNA): TGTGCCAGCAGCGTCACCGGGACAGGGGGCACCGGGGAGCTGTTTTTT.

In this sample, this clonotype turned up a few times. J is TRBJ2-3 and V is TRBV7-3; D is ambiguous. V lost 2 bases, J lost 2 bases, and 8 bases lay in between. The length of the CDR3 is 14 residues. Germline CDR1 reads SGHTA; CDR2 reads FQGTGA. The CDR3: CASSLSSPTDTQYF. The CDR3 nucleotides are TGTGCCAGCAGCTTATCGAGTCCCACAGATACGCAGTATTTT.

On this clonotype: Sequence at one end of the junction differs from germline and may be a read error. The chain couples TRBV7-4 to TRBJ2-3; D is possibly TRBD2 (6 bases). Germline V CDR1 and CDR2: SGHVT, SQSDAQ. CDR3 size: 12 residues. The CDR3 is CANSLAEDTQYF. For the CDR3, the DNA is TGTGCCAACAGCTTAGCGGAAGATACGCAGTATTTT.

V gene TRBV29-1 combines with J gene TRBJ2-1, with 13 bases lining up with TRBD2. The CDR3 sequence is 16 residues long. J was trimmed by 4 bases and V by 7 bases; bases with no gene match: 10. Germline CDR1 SQVTM, CDR2 ANQGSEA. The CDR3 nucleotides read TGCAGCGGCGAACCGACTAGCGGGGGGATATACAATGAGCAGTTCTTC. Protein product: CSGEPTSGGIYNEQFF.

This clonotype was counted many times. This sequence joins TRBV10-3 and TRBJ2-5, with D perhaps TRBD2 (5 bases). The CDR3 has 14 amino acids. Germline V gene sequence: CDR1 ENHRY, CDR2 SYGVKD. The V end was cut by 10 bases, the J end by 2 bases, with 17 bases between. CDR3: CATELGVGQETQYF. CDR3 nucleotide sequence: TGTGCCACCGAACTGGGAGTGGGACAAGAGACCCAGTACTTC.

This clonotype has at least ten counts. This rearrangement joins TRBV12-3 or TRBV12-4 to TRBJ1-2; D not resolved. The CDR3 runs 15 residues. The ends were cut back, 5 bases at V and 3 bases at J, with 16 bases in the middle. The CDR3: CASSALGEGDYGYTF. The CDR3 DNA follows: TGTGCCAGCAGTGCCCTGGGTGAGGGAGACTATGGCTACACCTTC.

This clonotype has just a few counts. This chain links TRBV19 with TRBJ1-5; maybe TRBD1 (5 bases). This CDR3 contains 15 residues. V was shortened by 5 bases and J by 4 bases, with 15 bases between the two germline ends. Germline CDR1 and CDR2: LNHDA and SQIVND (reference sequence). In DNA, the CDR3 is TGTGCCAGTAGTCTGGACACGACCCTTAATCAGCCCCAGCATTTT. It specifies CASSLDTTLNQPQHF.

V and J are TRBV13 and TRBJ2-2; TRBD2 might be the D (6 bases). Trimming removed 3 bases from V and 2 bases from J, with 13 bases in between. Germline V gene lookup returns CDR1 PRHDT and CDR2 FYEKMQ (reference sequence). This CDR3 is built from 16 residues. CDR3 protein: CASSFGRRVNTGELFF. CDR3 coding DNA: TGTGCCAGCAGCTTTGGACGGAGGGTTAACACCGGGGAGCTGTTTTTT.

In its sample, this clonotype was seen many times. V gene TRBV7-9 combines with J gene TRBJ2-5; D is undetermined. CDR3 length: 13 residues. Germline V CDR1 and CDR2: SEHNR, FQNEAQ (reference sequence). Trimming took off 2 bases at V and 3 bases at J, with 7 bases between the two ends. The CDR3 DNA reads TGTGCCAGCAGCTTATCGATTGAAGAGACCCAGTACTTC. It is translated as CASSLSIEETQYF.

The genes are TRBV2 and TRBJ2-5; unclear D gene. V gave up 4 bases and J gave up 5 bases, with 14 bases separating them. The CDR3 runs 14 residues. In germline, CDR1 is SNHLY, CDR2 FYNNEI. CDR3 sequence reads: CASSGGPGVETQYF. CDR3 in DNA: TGTGCCAGCAGTGGAGGACCAGGAGTGGAGACCCAGTACTTC.

This clonotype was counted between two and nine times. The chain recombines TRBV6-2 or TRBV6-3 with TRBJ2-1; TRBD2 agrees at 8 bases. Germline lookup yields CDR1 MNHEY and CDR2 SVGEGT. The CDR3 has 16 residues. V lost 4 bases and J lost 3; bases outside the gene matches: 8. The CDR3 DNA reads as TGTGCCAGCAGTTTAGCGGGGCAATTAATCTACAATGAGCAGTTCTTC. Translated: CASSLAGQLIYNEQFF.

The chain couples TRBV7-2 to TRBJ1-5, with TRBD1 matching over 8 bases. Germline CDR1 SGHTA, CDR2 FQGNSA. The trim removed 0 bases at V and 5 bases at J, leaving 6 bases unmatched. The CDR3 contains 16 residues. CDR3 DNA sequence: TGTGCCAGCAGCTTAGCGGACAGGGAAGCTGATCAGCCCCAGCATTTT. This codes for CASSLADREADQPQHF.